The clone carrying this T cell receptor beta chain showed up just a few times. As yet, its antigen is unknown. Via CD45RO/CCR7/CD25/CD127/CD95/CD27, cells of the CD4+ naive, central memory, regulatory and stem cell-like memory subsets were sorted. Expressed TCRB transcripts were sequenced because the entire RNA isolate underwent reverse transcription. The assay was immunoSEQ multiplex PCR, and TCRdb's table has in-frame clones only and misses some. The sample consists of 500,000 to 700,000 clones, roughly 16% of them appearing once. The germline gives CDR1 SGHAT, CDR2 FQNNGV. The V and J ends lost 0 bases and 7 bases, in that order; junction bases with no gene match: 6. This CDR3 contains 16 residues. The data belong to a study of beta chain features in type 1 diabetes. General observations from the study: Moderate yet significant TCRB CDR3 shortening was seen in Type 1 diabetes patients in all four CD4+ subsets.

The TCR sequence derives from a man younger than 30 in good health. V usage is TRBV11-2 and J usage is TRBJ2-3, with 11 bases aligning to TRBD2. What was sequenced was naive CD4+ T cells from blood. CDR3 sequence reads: CASSLDSLAGVNTQYF. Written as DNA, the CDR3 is TGTGCCAGCAGCTTAGATTCACTAGCGGGAGTCAATACGCAGTATTTT.